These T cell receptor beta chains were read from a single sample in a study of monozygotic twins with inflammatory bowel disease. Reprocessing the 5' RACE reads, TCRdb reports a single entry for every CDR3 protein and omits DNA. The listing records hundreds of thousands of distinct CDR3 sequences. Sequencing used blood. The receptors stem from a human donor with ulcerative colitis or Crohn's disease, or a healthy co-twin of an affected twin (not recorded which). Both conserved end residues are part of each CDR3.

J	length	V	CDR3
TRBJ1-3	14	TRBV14	CASSPTRSGNTIYF
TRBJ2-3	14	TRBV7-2	CASSPWGSTDTQYF
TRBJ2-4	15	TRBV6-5	CASSYTSSAKNIQYF
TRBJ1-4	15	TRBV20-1	CSARGVGQTNEKLFF
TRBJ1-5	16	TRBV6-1	CASSRAGDMVNQPQHF
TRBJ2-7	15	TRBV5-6	CASSLSVSGGWEQYF
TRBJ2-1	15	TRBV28	CASSGTGSERNEQFF
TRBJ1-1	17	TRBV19	CASSISSGGELGTEAFF
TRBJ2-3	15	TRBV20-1	CSASGGGAGSDTQYF
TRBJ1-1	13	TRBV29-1	CSVSGALNTEAFF
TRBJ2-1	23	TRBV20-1	CSARTPTLLSGRTTYSSYNEQFF
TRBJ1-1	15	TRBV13	CASSSYRVRNTEAFF
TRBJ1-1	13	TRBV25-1	CASSRISNTEAFF
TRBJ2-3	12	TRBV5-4	CASLGATDTQYF
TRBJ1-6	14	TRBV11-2	CASSLGDSNSPLHF
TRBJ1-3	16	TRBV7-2	CASSFGQPVSGNTIYF
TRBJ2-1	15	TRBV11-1	CASSYPGLEANEQFF
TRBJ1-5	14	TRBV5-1	CASSNGQNNQPQHF
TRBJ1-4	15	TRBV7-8	CASRRDQGAGEKLFF
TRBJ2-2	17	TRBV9	CASSVAWGGKNTGELFF
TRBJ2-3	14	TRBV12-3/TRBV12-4	CAHTSGTSTDTQYF
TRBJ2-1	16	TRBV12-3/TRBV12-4	CASSPKQGASYNEQFF
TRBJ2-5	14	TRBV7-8	CASFGQRPRETQYF
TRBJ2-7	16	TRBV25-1	CASRTLRLPSRHEQYF
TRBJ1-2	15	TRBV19	CASSIGGNIAYGYTF
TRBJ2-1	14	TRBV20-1	CSAWTSGFNNEQFF